These 11 T cell receptor beta chains were all obtained from the same sample, sequenced in a study of beta chain features in type 1 diabetes. Their antigens remain unidentified. Expressed TCRB transcripts were sequenced because the isolated RNA had all been reverse transcribed beforehand. Sequenced by immunoSEQ multiplex PCR; TCRdb stores in-frame clones only, minus some. The sample includes around 250,000 clones, over 11% of them seen just once. Findings and limits, study-wide: All four CD4+ subsets from Type 1 diabetes patients carried moderately but significantly shorter TCRB CDR3s.

Sample: naive CD4+ T cells from blood. These TCRs come from a man aged 25 to 45 with type 1 diabetes.

The chain is built from TRBV5-1 and TRBJ2-7, with 7 bases fitting TRBD2. This CDR3 spans 15 amino acids. CDR1 SGHRS and CDR2 YFSETQ come from the germline V gene. Germline trimming cut 1 base from V and 2 bases from J; bases unmatched to any gene: 6. The CDR3 coding sequence is TGCGCCAGCAGCTTGAGGCAGGGAGGGGCCTACGAGCAGTACTTC. Translation gives CASSLRQGGAYEQYF.

This clone was seen more than once but under ten times. This chain uses TRBV18 with TRBJ2-7; tentatively, D is TRBD1 (6 bases). Trimming took off 4 bases at V and 1 base at J, with 14 bases between the two ends. CDR1 KGHSH and CDR2 LQKENI come from the germline V gene. The CDR3 extends over 15 amino acids. CDR3 amino acids: CASSLRTEPSYEQYF. CDR3 DNA: TGTGCCAGCTCACTCCGGACAGAGCCTTCCTACGAGCAGTACTTC.

The V call is TRBV5-4, the J call TRBJ2-3; 11 bases match TRBD2. Germline V gene sequence: CDR1 SGHNT, CDR2 YYREEE (reference sequence). V shed 4 bases, J shed 3 bases, and the junction held 7 bases outside the gene matches. The CDR3 contains 16 residues. The CDR3 nucleotides read TGTGCCAGCAGCCAAACTAGCGGGAGTAGTACAGATACGCAGTATTTT. This encodes CASSQTSGSSTDTQYF.

This clone was counted only a few times. The chain joins TRBV30 to TRBJ1-1; 7 bases are a match to TRBD1. This CDR3 region has 14 residues. Germline CDR1 reads GTSNPN; CDR2 reads SVGIG (reference sequence). V was clipped by 0 bases and J by 1 base; unmatched bases: 2. The CDR3 reads CAWSVDRANTEAFF. CDR3 sequence (DNA): TGTGCCTGGAGTGTAGACAGGGCGAACACTGAAGCTTTCTTT.

This clone showed up just a few times. V and J are TRBV4-2 and TRBJ2-1; 9 bases fit TRBD2. The CDR3 extends over 15 amino acids. V lost 3 bases to trimming and J lost 10 bases; unmatched junction nucleotides: 10. The V gene's germline CDR1 is LGHNA and CDR2 YNFKEQ. In DNA form, the CDR3 reads TGTGCCAGCAGCCAGCACAGACTAGCGGCGGAGGAGCAGTTCTTC. This sequence encodes CASSQHRLAAEEQFF.

This clone was counted only a few times. The chain has TRBV18 and TRBJ2-6, with TRBD1 as a possible D gene (5 bases). Germline CDR1 reads KGHSH; CDR2 reads LQKENI. The CDR3 length is 16 residues. V was trimmed by 1 base and J by 1 base, leaving 8 bases between them. The CDR3 nucleotides read TGTGCCAGCTCACCACGGCAGGGATCTGGGGCCAACGTCCTGACTTTC. This gives the protein CASSPRQGSGANVLTF.

The table lists this clone with a few counts. The gene calls are TRBV6-5 and TRBJ2-7; 8 bases are a match to TRBD2. The J segment lost 2 bases and the V segment lost 3 bases, leaving 3 bases of the junction unmatched. The germline CDR1 and CDR2 sequences are MNHEY and SVGAGI. The CDR3 loop spans 14 amino acids. CDR3 bases: TGTGCCAGCAGTTATCGGGAGGGCCCCTACGAGCAGTACTTC. It translates to CASSYREGPYEQYF.

The chain links TRBV7-2 to TRBJ2-7; 9 nucleotides match TRBD1. CDR3 length: 16 amino acids. Germline V CDR1 and CDR2: SGHTA, FQGNSA. V trimming: 5 bases; J trimming: 2 bases; junction bases outside the gene matches: 10. CDR3 DNA sequence: TGTGCCAGCAGCCTTACGGGACAGGGAATCGCCTACGAGCAGTACTTC. Translating it yields CASSLTGQGIAYEQYF.

The chain employs TRBV23-1 and TRBJ1-2; D remains unclear. TRBV23-1 is sorted into the ORF group, with uncertain function. The CDR3 totals 17 residues. Trimming removed 2 bases from V and 2 bases from J, with 18 bases in between. The CDR3 DNA reads as TGCGCCAGCAGTCAACACCACTTTCCGACTATGAACTATGGCTACACCTTC. The encoded protein is CASSQHHFPTMNYGYTF.

This clone occurred a few times. J is TRBJ2-7 and V is TRBV5-5, with D possibly TRBD1 on 5 matching bases. Trimming pared 1 base from V and 5 bases from J, leaving 10 bases between. This CDR3 contains 13 residues. CDR1 and CDR2 (germline): SGHKS, YYEKEE (reference sequence). CDR3 loop: CASSLTGIHEQYF. As DNA, the CDR3 is TGTGCCAGCAGCTTGACAGGAATCCACGAGCAGTACTTC.

This clone occurred a few times. The chain combines TRBV27 with TRBJ2-1; 10 bases align to TRBD2. The V segment lost 3 bases and the J segment 1 base; nucleotides outside the gene matches: 3. CDR3 size: 16 residues. Germline CDR1 MNHEY, CDR2 SMNVEV (reference sequence). CDR3 in amino acids: CASSFWTSGSYNEQFF. CDR3 coding DNA: TGTGCCAGCAGTTTTTGGACTAGCGGTTCCTACAATGAGCAGTTCTTC.